The 18 T cell receptor beta chains listed next were all sequenced from one sample in a study of blood T cell repertoires in COVID-19 (TCRdb year 2020). Libraries were prepared through the immunoSEQ multiplex PCR assay. TCRdb took over this immuneACCESS table, retaining in-frame rearrangements with V and J assigned. Such tables are incomplete; in checked studies, under half of the missing clones stem from an unresolved V gene, and the remainder is unexplained. This sample lists 200,000 to 250,000 clones; about nine tenths were detected once. The ten top clones hold approximately 6.2% of the sample. Sequenced material: peripheral blood. The receptors here all came from a man aged 55 to 70 with acute or convalescent COVID-19.

The chain joins TRBV5-1 to TRBJ2-3, with 7 bases lining up with TRBD2. Germline-derived CDR1 and CDR2 are SGHRS and YFSETQ. V trimming: 3 bases; J trimming: 1 base; junction bases outside the gene matches: 5. This CDR3 has 15 amino acids. The CDR3 DNA is TGCGCCAGCAGCTCGGCGGGAGTCGGCACAGATACGCAGTATTTT. Protein product: CASSSAGVGTDTQYF.

This clone was recorded a few times. V is TRBV5-4 and J is TRBJ1-5; perhaps TRBD1 as D (6 bases). CDR1 and CDR2 from the germline V gene are SGHNT and YYREEE (reference sequence). The CDR3 sequence is 14 residues long. V was shortened by 2 bases and J by 6 bases, with 12 bases between the two germline ends. CDR3 sequence (DNA): TGTGCCAGCAGCTTACAGGGCCCCGGTCAGCCCCAGCATTTT. This codes for CASSLQGPGQPQHF.

This chain joins TRBV11-2 and TRBJ1-2; maybe TRBD1 (6 bases). This CDR3 is 16 amino acids long. Trimming cost V 4 bases and J 2 bases, with 17 bases left between them. Germline lookup yields CDR1 SGHAT and CDR2 FQNNGV. The CDR3 here is CASSSIQGQLNYGYTF. Written as DNA, the CDR3 is TGTGCCAGCAGCTCCATCCAAGGACAGCTCAACTATGGCTACACCTTC.

V gene TRBV18 combines with J gene TRBJ2-1, with D possibly matching TRBD2 (5 bases). The V and J ends lost 4 bases and 6 bases respectively, with 19 bases between them. Germline V CDR1 and CDR2: KGHSH, LQKENI. The CDR3 spans 16 residues. CDR3 coding DNA: TGTGCCAGCTCACACTACAAGTTCCCGGAGGTCAATGAGCAGTTCTTC. Translating it yields CASSHYKFPEVNEQFF.

CDR3 protein: CASSLAGSGNTIYF. CDR3 sequence (DNA): TGTGCCAGCAGCTTAGCAGGCTCTGGAAACACCATATATTTT. The rearrangement joins TRBV11-3 to TRBJ1-3; the D is unclear. Looked up from germline, CDR1 is SGHNT and CDR2 is YENEEA. The V end lost 1 base, the J end lost 0 bases, and 4 bases lay between the germline ends. This CDR3 contains 14 residues.

The chain recombines TRBV27 with TRBJ1-1; 7 nucleotides align to TRBD1. This CDR3 comprises 16 residues. V was pared by 4 bases and J by 1 base, with 9 bases of the junction left unmatched. Per the germline V gene, CDR1 is MNHEY and CDR2 is SMNVEV (reference sequence). The CDR3 DNA reads TGTGCCAGCAGTTCACAGGGGCGGGGAGAGAACACTGAAGCTTTCTTT. As protein: CASSSQGRGENTEAFF.

The CDR3 sequence is CASSPIGTGVNEKLFF. The CDR3 nucleotides are TGTGCCAGCAGCCCGATTGGGACAGGGGTTAATGAAAAACTGTTTTTT. The V gene is TRBV3-1 (or the pseudogene TRBV3-2), the J gene TRBJ1-4, with TRBD1 matching 10 bases. V lost 4 bases, J lost 4 bases, and 6 bases stayed unmatched. Germline lookup yields CDR1 LGHDT and CDR2 YNNKEL (reference sequence). There are 16 residues in the CDR3.

The chain combines TRBV30 with TRBJ2-1; D call uncertain. V lost 0 bases and J lost 1, with 7 bases in between. The CDR3 contains 14 residues. Per the germline V gene, CDR1 is GTSNPN and CDR2 is SVGIG (reference sequence). The chain's CDR3 is CAWSVGASYNEQFF. The CDR3 nucleotides are TGTGCCTGGAGTGTAGGAGCTTCCTACAATGAGCAGTTCTTC.

This CDR3 is CASSYLQGWANTEAFF. The CDR3 region has the DNA TGTGCCAGCAGTTACCTACAGGGTTGGGCGAACACTGAAGCTTTCTTT. The V call is TRBV6-5, the J call TRBJ1-1, with TRBD1 as a possible D gene (6 bases). Germline V lookup: CDR1 MNHEY, CDR2 SVGAGI. V lost 2 bases to trimming and J lost 1 base, with 14 bases between them. This CDR3 has 16 amino acids.

V is TRBV9 and J is TRBJ2-3, with TRBD2 matching 13 bases. Germline V gene sequence: CDR1 SGDLS, CDR2 YYNGEE. The V and J ends lost 3 bases and 5 bases, in that order; junction bases with no gene match: 6. The CDR3 has 16 amino acids. Written as DNA, the CDR3 is TGTGCCAGCAGCGGGGGGACTAGCGGGATTTTAGATACGCAGTATTTT. Translated: CASSGGTSGILDTQYF.

In its sample, this clone was seen once. V usage is TRBV10-1 and J usage is TRBJ1-2; a weak D match, TRBD1 (6 bases). This CDR3 spans 13 amino acids. Germline V gene sequence: CDR1 WNHNN, CDR2 SYGVQD (reference sequence). Trimming shortened V by 3 bases and J by 4 bases, and 9 bases separated the two germline ends. The CDR3 sequence is CASSDLGGYGYTF. The CDR3 coding sequence is TGCGCCAGCAGTGATTTAGGGGGCTATGGCTACACCTTC.

This clone was observed a handful of times. V usage is TRBV28 and J usage is TRBJ1-4; 7 bases line up with TRBD1. Germline CDR1 MDHEN, CDR2 SYDVKM. The V segment lost 6 bases and the J segment 5 bases; nucleotides outside the gene matches: 9. The CDR3 covers 15 residues. The CDR3 DNA sequence: TGTGCCAGCAGCCTCCCGACAGGGAGAAATGAAAAACTGTTTTTT. Translated: CASSLPTGRNEKLFF. Variable domain in full (rest from reference TRBV28 and TRBJ1-4): DVKVTQSSRYLVKRTGEKVFLECVQDMDHENMFWYRQDPGLGLRLIYFSYDVKMKEKGDIPEGYSVSREKKERFSLILESASTNQTSMYLCASSLPTGRNEKLFFGSGTQLSVL.

The chain is built from TRBV11-3 and TRBJ1-1; D is unclear. Trimming took 4 bases from V and 5 from J, leaving 8 bases between them. The CDR3 is 12 residues long. Per germline, CDR1 SGHNT and CDR2 YENEEA. In DNA form, the CDR3 reads TGTGCCAGCAGCTCACGAGGGACTGAAGCTTTCTTT. Its translation is CASSSRGTEAFF.

V and J are TRBV4-2 and TRBJ1-1; TRBD1 matches at 9 bases. The CDR3 has 16 residues. Trimming removed 4 bases from V and 5 bases from J; junction bases left unmatched: 11. Per germline, CDR1 LGHNA and CDR2 YNFKEQ. The CDR3 bases are TGTGCCAGCAGCCCACGGGCTGACAGGGGGAATACTGAAGCTTTCTTT. This codes for CASSPRADRGNTEAFF.

This sequence joins TRBV5-1 and TRBJ2-7; TRBD1 matches at 9 bases. This CDR3 contains 15 residues. J lost 1 base, V lost 2 bases, and 4 bases had no gene match. From germline, CDR1 is SGHRS and CDR2 YFSETQ. The CDR3 DNA reads as TGCGCCAGCAGCTTACAACAGGGGGCTTCCTACGAGCAGTACTTC. Amino acids: CASSLQQGASYEQYF. Combining the CDR3 with reference TRBV5-1 and TRBJ2-7 gives the whole variable domain KAGVTQTPRYLIKTRGQQVTLSCSPISGHRSVSWYQQTPGQGLQFLFEYFSETQRNKGNFPGRFSGRQFSNSRSEMNVSTLELGDSALYLCASSLQQGASYEQYFGPGTRLTVT.

The chain carries TRBV6-5 and TRBJ2-5; 8 bases agree with TRBD1. CDR1 and CDR2 (germline): MNHEY, SVGAGI. The CDR3 extends over 15 amino acids. Trimming at V came to 2 bases and at J to 1 base, leaving 3 bases not matched to a gene. In DNA form, the CDR3 reads TGTGCCAGCAGTTACCCTGGGACAGGCCAAGAGACCCAGTACTTC. This codes for CASSYPGTGQETQYF.

The chain joins TRBV28 to TRBJ2-5, with 13 bases matching TRBD2. J was trimmed by 4 bases and V by 5 bases; bases with no gene match: 7. This CDR3 region has 16 residues. Germline V CDR1 and CDR2: MDHEN, SYDVKM. DNA for the CDR3: TGTGCCAGCAGTCTCGGACTAGCGGGAGTAGGAGAGACCCAGTACTTC. Amino acids: CASSLGLAGVGETQYF.

The genes are TRBV13 and TRBJ1-6; TRBD1 might be the D (6 bases). The CDR3 has 15 residues. Trimming left V 0 bases short and J 6 bases short, with 9 bases between. Germline V gene data show CDR1 as PRHDT and CDR2 as FYEKMQ (reference sequence). The CDR3 region is CASSLGTGFNSPLHF. In DNA form, the CDR3 reads TGTGCCAGCAGCTTAGGAACAGGGTTTAATTCACCCCTCCACTTT.